The clone carrying this T cell receptor beta chain was observed a handful of times. Sequencing used immunoSEQ multiplex PCR; TCRdb keeps in-frame clones, though not all of them. Of roughly 16,000 clones in the sample, roughly 87% were seen once. This sample is part of a study of T cell changes during pregnancy in multiple sclerosis. Unmatched junction bases numbered 4, after V lost 7 bases and J lost 1 base. Germline assignment: CDR1 SEHNR and CDR2 FQNEAQ (reference sequence). The CDR3 is 14 residues long. The V call is TRBV7-9, the J call TRBJ1-1; 9 nucleotides align to TRBD1. This clonotype originated in a female donor in good health, enrolled as a control in a pregnancy study. The material was CD8+ T cells from peripheral blood mononuclear cells, obtained after pregnancy. For the CDR3, the DNA is TGTGCCAGCATCGGGACAGGGACGAACACTGAAGCTTTCTTT. Translation: CASIGTGTNTEAFF.